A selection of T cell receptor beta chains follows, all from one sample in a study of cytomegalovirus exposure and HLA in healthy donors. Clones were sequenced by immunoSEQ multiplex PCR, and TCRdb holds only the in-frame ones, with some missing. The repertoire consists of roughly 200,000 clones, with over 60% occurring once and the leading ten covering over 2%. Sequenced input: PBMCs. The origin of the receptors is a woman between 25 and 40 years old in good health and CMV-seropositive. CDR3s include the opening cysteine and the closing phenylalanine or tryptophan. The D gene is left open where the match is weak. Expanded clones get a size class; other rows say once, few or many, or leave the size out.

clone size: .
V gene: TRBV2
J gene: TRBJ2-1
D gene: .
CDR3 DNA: TGTGCCAGCAGTGAATTGGGGGCAGCGGCCAATGAGCAGTTCTTC
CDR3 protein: CASSELGAAANEQFF

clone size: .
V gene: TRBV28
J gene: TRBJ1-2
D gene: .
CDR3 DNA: TGTGCCAGCAGCCCACAGGGCCAGGTTGTCTGGGGCTACACCTTC
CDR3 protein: CASSPQGQVVWGYTF

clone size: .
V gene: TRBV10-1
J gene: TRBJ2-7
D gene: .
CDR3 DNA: TGCGCCAGCATATTACAGGGTTCCTTAACCTACGAGCAGTACTTC
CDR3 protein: CASILQGSLTYEQYF

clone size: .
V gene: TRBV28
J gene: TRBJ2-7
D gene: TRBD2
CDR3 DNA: TGTGCCAGCAGGGAAGGGGGACTAGCGGGAGGAGTTCGCCACGAGCAGTACTTC
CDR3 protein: CASREGGLAGGVRHEQYF

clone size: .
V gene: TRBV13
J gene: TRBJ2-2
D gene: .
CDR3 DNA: TGTGCCAGCAGCCCACAGGGAAAAATTGACACCGGGGAGCTGTTTTTT
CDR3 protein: CASSPQGKIDTGELFF

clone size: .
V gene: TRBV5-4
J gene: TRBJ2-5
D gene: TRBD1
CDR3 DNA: TGTGCCAGCAGCACGCTCCAGGGGGCAGAGACCCAGTACTTC
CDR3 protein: CASSTLQGAETQYF

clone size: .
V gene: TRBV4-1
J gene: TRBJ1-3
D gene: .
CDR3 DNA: TGCGCCAGCAGCCAAGATTTTGAGGGATCGTCTGGAAACACCATATATTTT
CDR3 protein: CASSQDFEGSSGNTIYF

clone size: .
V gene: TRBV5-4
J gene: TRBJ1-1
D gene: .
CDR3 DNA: TGTGCCAGCAGCTTGGTAGGAGGGAACACTGAAGCTTTCTTT
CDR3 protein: CASSLVGGNTEAFF

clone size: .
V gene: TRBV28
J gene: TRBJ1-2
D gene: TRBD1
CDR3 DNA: TGTGCCAGCAGTTTAAGGGGGACAGGTGCTAACTATGGCTACACCTTC
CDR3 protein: CASSLRGTGANYGYTF

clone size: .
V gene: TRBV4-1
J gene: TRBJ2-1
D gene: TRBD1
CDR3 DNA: TGCGCCAGCAGCCAGGGACAGGGGGCTTCCTACAATGAGCAGTTCTTC
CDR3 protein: CASSQGQGASYNEQFF

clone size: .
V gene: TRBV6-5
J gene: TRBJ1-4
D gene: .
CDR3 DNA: TGTGCCAGCAAGAGACAGGCAAATGGTGAAAAACTGTTTTTT
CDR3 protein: CASKRQANGEKLFF

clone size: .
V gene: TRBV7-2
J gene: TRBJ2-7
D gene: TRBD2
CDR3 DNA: TGTGCCAGCAGCTTAGTACTCGGGGGGGGAACCTCCTACGAGCAGTACTTC
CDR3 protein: CASSLVLGGGTSYEQYF

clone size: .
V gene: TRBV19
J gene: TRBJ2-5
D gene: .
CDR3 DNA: TGTGCCAGTAGTATAGTAGCCGGGCCGTGGGAGCAGTACTTC
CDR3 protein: CASSIVAGPWEQYF

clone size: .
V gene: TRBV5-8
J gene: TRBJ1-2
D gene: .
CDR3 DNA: TGTGCCAGCAGCCGGGATCGGTATGGCTACACCTTC
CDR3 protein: CASSRDRYGYTF

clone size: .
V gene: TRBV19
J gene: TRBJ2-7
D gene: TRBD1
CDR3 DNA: TGTGCCAGTAGTACCCGACAGGGCTCCTACGAGCAGTACTTC
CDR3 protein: CASSTRQGSYEQYF

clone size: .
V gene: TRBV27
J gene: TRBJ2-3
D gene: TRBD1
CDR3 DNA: TGTGCCAGCAGTATGCCTACGGGACAGGGCAAAGATACGCAGTATTTT
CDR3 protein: CASSMPTGQGKDTQYF

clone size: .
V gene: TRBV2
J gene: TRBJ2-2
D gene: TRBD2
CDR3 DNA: TGTGCCAGCAAGTGGCTAGCGGGTGAGGGGGAGCTGTTTTTT
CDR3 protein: CASKWLAGEGELFF

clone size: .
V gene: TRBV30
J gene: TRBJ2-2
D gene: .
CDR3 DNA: TGTGGGGGAGAGGGCCCCACCGGGGAGCTGTTTTTT
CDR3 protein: CGGEGPTGELFF

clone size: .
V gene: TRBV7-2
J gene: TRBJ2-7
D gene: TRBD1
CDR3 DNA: TGTGCCAGCAGCCTGGGACAGGGGAACCACGAGCAGTACTTC
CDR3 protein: CASSLGQGNHEQYF

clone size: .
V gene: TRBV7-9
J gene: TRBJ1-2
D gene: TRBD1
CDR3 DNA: TGTGCCAGCAGCCCGGGACAGCCCCGACTCTATGGCTACACCTTC
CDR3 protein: CASSPGQPRLYGYTF

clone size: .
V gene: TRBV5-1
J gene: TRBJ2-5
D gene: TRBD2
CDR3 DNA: TGCGCCAGCAGCTTGACTAGCGGGGACCAAGAGACCCAGTACTTC
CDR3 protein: CASSLTSGDQETQYF

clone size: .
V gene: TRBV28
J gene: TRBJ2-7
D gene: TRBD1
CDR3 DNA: TGTGCCAGCAGATCCGACAGGGGTTACGAGCAGTACTTC
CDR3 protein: CASRSDRGYEQYF

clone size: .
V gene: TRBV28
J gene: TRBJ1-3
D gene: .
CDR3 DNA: TGTGCCAGCCAGCGTGAGGCCCGAAACACCATATATTTT
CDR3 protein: CASQREARNTIYF

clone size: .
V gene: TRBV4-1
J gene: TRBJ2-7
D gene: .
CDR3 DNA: TGCGCCAGCAGCCCGCTCGCGACTAGCTACGAGCAGTACTTC
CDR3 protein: CASSPLATSYEQYF

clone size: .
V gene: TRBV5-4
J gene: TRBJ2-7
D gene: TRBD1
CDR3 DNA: TGTGCCAGCAGCTCCAGGACAGGGGGAAGTGGCGAGCAGTACTTC
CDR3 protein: CASSSRTGGSGEQYF

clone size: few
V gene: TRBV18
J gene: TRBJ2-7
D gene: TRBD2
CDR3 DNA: TGTGCCAGCTCACGAGGACTAGCGGGAGCAATAAAGTACGAGCAGTACTTC
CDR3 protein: CASSRGLAGAIKYEQYF

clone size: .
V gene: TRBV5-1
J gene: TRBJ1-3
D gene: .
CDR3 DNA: TGCGCCAGCAGCTTGGGGGCAGGGTTCTCTGGAAACACCATATATTTT
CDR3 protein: CASSLGAGFSGNTIYF

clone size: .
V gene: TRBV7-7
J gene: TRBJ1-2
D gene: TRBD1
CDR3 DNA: TGTGCTAGCAGCTTAGATGGGACAGCTTTGGGGGGCTACACCTTC
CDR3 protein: CASSLDGTALGGYTF

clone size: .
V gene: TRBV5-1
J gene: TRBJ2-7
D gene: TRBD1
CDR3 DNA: TGCGCCAGCAGCCGGGACAGGGGTAACGAGCAGTACTTC
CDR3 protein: CASSRDRGNEQYF

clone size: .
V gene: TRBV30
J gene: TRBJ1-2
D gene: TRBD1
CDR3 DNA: TGTGCCGGAAAACAGGGGATCAACTATGGCTACACCTTC
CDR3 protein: CAGKQGINYGYTF

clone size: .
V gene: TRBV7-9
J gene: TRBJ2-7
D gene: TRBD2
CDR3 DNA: TGTGCCAGCAGCTCCCCGGGACTAGCGGGAGTCGAGCAGTACTTC
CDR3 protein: CASSSPGLAGVEQYF

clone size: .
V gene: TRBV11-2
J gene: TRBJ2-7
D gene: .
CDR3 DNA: TGTGCCAGCAGAGCAGCGGGCCTACCATACGAGCAGTACTTC
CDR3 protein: CASRAAGLPYEQYF

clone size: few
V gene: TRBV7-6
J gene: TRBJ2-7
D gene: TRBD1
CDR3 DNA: TGTGCCAGCAGCTACTACCCCGGCGGGACAGGGGGCGCTGGTTTCCGGAACGAGCAGTACTTC
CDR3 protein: CASSYYPGGTGGAGFRNEQYF

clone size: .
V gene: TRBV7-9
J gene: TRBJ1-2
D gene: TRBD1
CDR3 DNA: TGTGCCAGCAGCCCAGAGTCACAGGGGTCGGGGTACACCTTC
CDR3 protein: CASSPESQGSGYTF

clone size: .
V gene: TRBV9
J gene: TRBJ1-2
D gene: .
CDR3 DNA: TGTGCCAGCAGCGCCGGGGGAGGTTATGGCTACACCTTC
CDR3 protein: CASSAGGGYGYTF

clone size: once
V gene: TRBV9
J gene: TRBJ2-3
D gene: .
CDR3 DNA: TGTGCCAGCAGCGTAGCGGGGAGGGATACGCAGTATTTT
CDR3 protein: CASSVAGRDTQYF

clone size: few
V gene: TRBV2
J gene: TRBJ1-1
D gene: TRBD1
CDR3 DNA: TGTGCCGGGACAGGGGGCGCGCACACTGAAGCTTTCTTT
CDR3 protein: CAGTGGAHTEAFF

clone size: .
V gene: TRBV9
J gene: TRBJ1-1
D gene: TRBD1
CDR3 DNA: TGTGCCACCGCGCAGGGGGTGAACACTGAAGCTTTCTTT
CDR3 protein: CATAQGVNTEAFF

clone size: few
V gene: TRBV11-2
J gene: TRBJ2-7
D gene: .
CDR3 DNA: TGTGCCAGCAGCTTAGACAGGGCAACATCCTACGAGCAGTACTTC
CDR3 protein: CASSLDRATSYEQYF

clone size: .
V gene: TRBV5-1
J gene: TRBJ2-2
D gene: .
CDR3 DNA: TGCGCCAGTCACGAGGGTGTGAACACCGGGGAGCTGTTTTTT
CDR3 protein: CASHEGVNTGELFF

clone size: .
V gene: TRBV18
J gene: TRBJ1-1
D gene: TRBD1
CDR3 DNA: TGTGCCAGCTCAGATATCGAGGACAGGGGGCCGAACACTGAAGCTTTCTTT
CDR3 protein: CASSDIEDRGPNTEAFF

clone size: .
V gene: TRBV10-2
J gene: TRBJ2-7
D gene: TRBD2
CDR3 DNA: TGCGCCAGCAGTGTTTTAGCGGGAATCTACGAGCAGTACTTC
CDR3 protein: CASSVLAGIYEQYF

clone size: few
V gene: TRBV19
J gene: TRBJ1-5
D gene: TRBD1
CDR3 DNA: TGTGCCAGTAGTACCTCCGGGACAGGGGCGTCTTATAGCAATCAGCCCCAGCATTTT
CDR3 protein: CASSTSGTGASYSNQPQHF

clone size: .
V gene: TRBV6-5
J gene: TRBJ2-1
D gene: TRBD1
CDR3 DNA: TGTGCCAGCAGCGGACAGGGGGCGATCTACAATGAGCAGTTCTTC
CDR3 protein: CASSGQGAIYNEQFF

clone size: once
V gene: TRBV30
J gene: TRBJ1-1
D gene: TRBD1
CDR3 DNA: TGTGCCTGGAGTGTATGGGCAGGGGGCAGGGTGGTTCCCCGGGAAGCTTTCTTT
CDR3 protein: CAWSVWAGGRVVPREAFF

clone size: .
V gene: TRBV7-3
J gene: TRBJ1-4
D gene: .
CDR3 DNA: TGTGCCAGCAGCCGGGAAGGAGTGGAAAAACTGTTTTTT
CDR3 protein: CASSREGVEKLFF

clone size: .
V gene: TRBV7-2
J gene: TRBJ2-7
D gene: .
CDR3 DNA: TGTGCCAGCAGCTTGAGGCGGTCTTACGAGCAGTACTTC
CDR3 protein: CASSLRRSYEQYF

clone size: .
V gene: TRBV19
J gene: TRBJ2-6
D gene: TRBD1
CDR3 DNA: TGTGCCAGTAGTAGAGGGACAGGCGGTCTCGGGGCCAACGTCCTGACTTTC
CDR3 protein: CASSRGTGGLGANVLTF

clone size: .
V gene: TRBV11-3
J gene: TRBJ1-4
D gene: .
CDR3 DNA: TGTGCCAGCAGCCCACGGACAAATGAAAAACTGTTTTTT
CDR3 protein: CASSPRTNEKLFF

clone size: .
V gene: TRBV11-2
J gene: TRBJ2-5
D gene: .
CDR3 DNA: TGTGCCAGCAGCTTTGGTCCGCGCAGGACAAAGAAAGAGACCCAGTACTTC
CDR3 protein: CASSFGPRRTKKETQYF

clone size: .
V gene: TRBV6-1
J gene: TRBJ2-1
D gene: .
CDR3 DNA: TGTGCCAGCAGTGGGACTTCCATTAATGAGCAGTTCTTC
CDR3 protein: CASSGTSINEQFF

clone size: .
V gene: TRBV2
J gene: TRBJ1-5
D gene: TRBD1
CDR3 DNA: TGTGCCAGCAGTGTAGAGGGACAGCACAATCAGCCCCAGCATTTT
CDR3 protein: CASSVEGQHNQPQHF

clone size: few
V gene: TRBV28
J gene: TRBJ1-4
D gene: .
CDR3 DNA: TGTGCCAGCAGTCAGTCCTGGAAACTGTTTTTT
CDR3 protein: CASSQSWKLFF

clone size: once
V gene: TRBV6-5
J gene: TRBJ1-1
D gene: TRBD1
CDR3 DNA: TGTGCCAGCAGTTACTCGGGACAGTATAACACTGAAGCTTTCTTT
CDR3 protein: CASSYSGQYNTEAFF

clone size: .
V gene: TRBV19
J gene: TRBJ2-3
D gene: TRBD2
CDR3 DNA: TGTGCCAGTACGTCTAGCGGTACGCAGTATTTT
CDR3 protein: CASTSSGTQYF

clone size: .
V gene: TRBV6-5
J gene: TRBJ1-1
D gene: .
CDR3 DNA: TGTGCCAGCAGTTCCGGCTCGTGGGGCTACACTGAAGCTTTCTTT
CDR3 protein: CASSSGSWGYTEAFF

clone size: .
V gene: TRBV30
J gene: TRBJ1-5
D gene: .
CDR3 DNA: TGTGCCTGGAGTGTACCCGGGGAGGCTCAGCCCCAGCATTTT
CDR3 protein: CAWSVPGEAQPQHF

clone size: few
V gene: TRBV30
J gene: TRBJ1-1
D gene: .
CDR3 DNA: TGTGCCTGGAGTGCCTATCGGGGGTTGAACACTGAAGCTTTCTTT
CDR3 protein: CAWSAYRGLNTEAFF

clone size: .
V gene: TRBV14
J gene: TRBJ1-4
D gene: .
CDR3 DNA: TGTGCCAGCAGCCAGGGCGACAGAAGCGGGAATGAAAAACTGTTTTTT
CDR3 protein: CASSQGDRSGNEKLFF